One TCR beta chain is described in this entry. Method: immunoSEQ multiplex PCR; TCRdb's copy keeps in-frame clones and lacks some. The sample has about 140,000 clones; 85% to 90% are singletons. Trimming removed 4 bases from V and 5 bases from J, with 18 bases in between. Germline CDR1 SGHNT, CDR2 YYREEE (reference sequence). The CDR3 spans 15 residues. This entry belongs to a study of T cell responses to AZD1222 COVID-19 vaccine. The sequence came from an adult in good health. Material: peripheral blood, obtained on day 0 of AZD1222 vaccination. This chain joins TRBV5-4 and TRBJ2-5; a possible D gene is TRBD1 (6 bases). In DNA form, the CDR3 reads TGTGCCAGCAGCCCCAATACAGGGTCCCGGGAGACCCAGTACTTC. It encodes CASSPNTGSRETQYF. The full variable domain, rest sourced from reference TRBV5-4 and TRBJ2-5, is ETGVTQSPTHLIKTRGQQVTLRCSSQSGHNTVSWYQQALGQGPQFIFQYYREEENGRGNFPPRFSGLQFPNYSSELNVNALELDDSALYLCASSPNTGSRETQYFGPGTRLLVL.